What follows are 20 T cell receptor beta chains derived from one specimen sequenced in a study of T-cell memory formation after mild COVID-19 (dated by TCRdb to the early 2020s). Library method: 5' RACE. For sequencing, an Illumina NovaSeq 6000 was employed. The raw public reads went through TCRdb reprocessing: fastp at Q25, MiXCR clone calling, in-frame beta chains kept. Each record represents a unique CDR3 protein, reported with the most common genes and DNA among its rows. The sample records under 200,000 distinct CDR3 sequences, roughly 28% of which are singletons. The ten largest clones capture more than 10% of the sample. Specimen: PBMCs or a T cell subset sorted from them (not recorded which). Source of these receptors: an adult woman who had mild COVID-19 (a few samples of this study predate the infection). The sample titles of this study are shuffled in the database, so cell type and time point are left out; the donor was told from shared clones.

The V gene is TRBV11-2, the J gene TRBJ2-7, with D maybe TRBD1 (5 bases). Trimming removed 5 bases at V and 3 bases at J, with 14 bases between. Germline CDR1 is SGHAT and CDR2 is FQNNGV. The CDR3 sequence is 14 residues long. Here the CDR3 reads CASSVGAGHYEQYF. The CDR3 bases are TGTGCCAGCAGCGTTGGGGCAGGTCACTACGAGCAGTACTTC.

The gene calls are TRBV4-1 and TRBJ2-3; 9 positions match TRBD2. This CDR3 comprises 17 residues. Germline loops: CDR1 MGHRA, CDR2 YSYEKL. The V gene end was trimmed by 4 bases and the J gene end by 0 bases; junction bases not matched to a gene: 8. CDR3 sequence (DNA): TGCGCCAGCAGCCGACCCTTAGCGGGGGAGAGCACAGATACGCAGTATTTT. It encodes CASSRPLAGESTDTQYF.

The chain joins TRBV5-1 to TRBJ2-2, with TRBD1 matching over 8 bases. The length of the CDR3 is 16 residues. The germline V gene encodes CDR1 SGHRS and CDR2 YFSETQ. V lost 4 bases, J lost 3 bases, and 8 bases stayed unmatched. CDR3 in amino acids: CASSLSGGSYTGELFF. The CDR3, as DNA: TGCGCCAGCAGCCTTTCAGGGGGCAGCTACACCGGGGAGCTGTTTTTT.

The genes are TRBV18 and TRBJ2-1; 9 bases line up with TRBD1. The CDR3 length is 15 residues. Losses at the gene ends were 3 bases for V and 5 bases for J; bases not matched to a gene: 5. Looked up from germline, CDR1 is KGHSH and CDR2 is LQKENI. As DNA, the CDR3 is TGTGCCAGCTCACCCGGGACAGGGTTAAACAATGAGCAGTTCTTC. Translating gives CASSPGTGLNNEQFF.

The V and J genes are TRBV27 and TRBJ2-1; maybe TRBD1 (6 bases). The CDR3 totals 13 residues. Looked up from germline, CDR1 is MNHEY and CDR2 is SMNVEV (reference sequence). V was cut by 6 bases and J by 10 bases, with 16 bases left in between. CDR3 amino acids: CASSRPTGPEQFF. CDR3 DNA sequence: TGTGCCAGCAGCCGACCCACAGGGCCCGAGCAGTTCTTC.

As regards this clonotype: A junction end diverges from the germline sequence, so it may reflect a read error. The J gene is TRBJ2-3, the V gene TRBV29-1; 10 nucleotides align to TRBD2. The CDR3 length is 14 residues. Germline values: CDR1 SQVTM, CDR2 ANQGSEA. This CDR3 is CSVEAGGRADTQYF. CDR3 in DNA: TGCAGCGTCGAAGCGGGAGGGAGGGCAGATACGCAGTATTTT.

This rearrangement joins TRBV29-1 to TRBJ2-7; unclear D gene. V was pared by 2 bases and J by 6 bases, with 11 bases between. This CDR3 region has 12 residues. Germline loops: CDR1 SQVTM, CDR2 ANQGSEA. As DNA, the CDR3 is TGCAGCGTTGAAAAAGGGTTAGGCGAGCAGTACTTC. It yields the protein CSVEKGLGEQYF.

The gene calls are TRBV5-1 and TRBJ1-2; 7 bases map to TRBD1. CDR3 length: 16 amino acids. Losses at the gene ends were 2 bases for V and 4 bases for J; bases not matched to a gene: 11. Germline CDR1 and CDR2: SGHRS and YFSETQ. The CDR3 bases are TGCGCCAGCAGCTTTGAGGGGGACAGACCGCCCTATGGCTACACCTTC. Protein product: CASSFEGDRPPYGYTF. The entire variable domain, with the rest obtained from reference TRBV5-1 and TRBJ1-2, is as follows: KAGVTQTPRYLIKTRGQQVTLSCSPISGHRSVSWYQQTPGQGLQFLFEYFSETQRNKGNFPGRFSGRQFSNSRSEMNVSTLELGDSALYLCASSFEGDRPPYGYTFGSGTRLTVV.

The chain combines TRBV24-1 with TRBJ1-2; no firm D call. The germline CDR1 and CDR2 sequences are KGHDR and SFDVKD. The V and J ends lost 5 bases and 1 base respectively, with 7 bases between them. The CDR3 spans 13 residues. This chain's CDR3 is CATSGTVNYGYTF. CDR3 coding DNA: TGTGCCACCAGTGGGACGGTTAACTATGGCTACACCTTC.

The chain links TRBV12-3 or TRBV12-4 to TRBJ1-5, with 7 bases matching TRBD1. The CDR3 consists of 15 residues. Trimming cost V 3 bases and J 4 bases; bases outside gene matches: 6. CDR3 region: CASSFGQGGNQPQHF. DNA for the CDR3: TGTGCCAGCAGTTTTGGCCAGGGGGGAAATCAGCCCCAGCATTTT.

This clonotype has only a few counts. This chain joins TRBV18 and TRBJ2-3; weak D call: TRBD2 (5 bases). Germline CDR1 is KGHSH and CDR2 is LQKENI. Between the trimmed V and J ends, which lost 5 bases and 7 bases, there was a span of 10 bases. The CDR3 contains 12 residues. CDR3 bases: TGTGCCAGCTCATCGGGATCCCATACGCAGTATTTT. Residues: CASSSGSHTQYF.

Only a few counts were recorded for this clonotype. Since no conserved phenylalanine or tryptophan closes the CDR3, a read error is the likely cause. No DNA is shown, since the ends of the CDR3 on it are uncertain; the CDR3 is the one TCRdb lists. The chain combines TRBV5-5 with TRBJ2-3; whether TRBD2, the table's D call, matches the DNA was not checked. Germline V gene lookup returns CDR1 SGHKS and CDR2 YYEKEE (reference sequence). The CDR3 is 14 residues long, counting both termini. The CDR3 region is CASSPHRTSGGLVI.

The J gene is TRBJ2-3, the V gene TRBV12-3 or TRBV12-4; no definite D call. Trimming took off 7 bases at V and 1 base at J, with 12 bases between the two ends. CDR3 length equals 14 residues. The CDR3 spells CASTIVGGTDTQYF. The CDR3 region has the DNA TGTGCCAGCACGATAGTAGGCGGCACAGATACGCAGTATTTT.

This clonotype was seen a handful of times. This chain uses TRBV29-1 with TRBJ1-2; a weak D match, TRBD1 (6 bases). V shed 3 bases and J shed 4 bases, with 18 bases lying between them. The germline V gene encodes CDR1 SQVTM and CDR2 ANQGSEA. This CDR3 is 15 amino acids long. The CDR3 coding sequence is TGCAGCGTTGACGGCAGGACCAGGGGCTCCTATGGCTACACCTTC. Its protein product is CSVDGRTRGSYGYTF.

This clonotype was found a few times. The chain combines TRBV7-9 with TRBJ2-5; D gene ambiguous. CDR3 length equals 15 residues. V was cut by 1 base and J by 2 bases, with 11 bases left in between. Germline V gene data show CDR1 as SEHNR and CDR2 as FQNEAQ (reference sequence). The CDR3 spells CASSLVGTPQETQYF. DNA of the CDR3: TGTGCCAGCAGCTTAGTGGGTACCCCGCAAGAGACCCAGTACTTC.

This sequence joins TRBV7-9 and TRBJ2-3; 7 bases are shared with TRBD2. With 6 bases clipped from V and 4 bases from J, the junction kept 4 bases outside the gene matches. Per germline, CDR1 SEHNR and CDR2 FQNEAQ (reference sequence). The CDR3 is 13 residues long. CDR3 protein: CASRRESADTQYF. CDR3 nucleotide sequence: TGTGCCAGCAGGCGGGAGTCCGCAGATACGCAGTATTTT.

The rearrangement joins TRBV7-8 to TRBJ1-2; no clear D gene. In germline, CDR1 is SGHVS, CDR2 FQNEAQ. Trimming took off 0 bases at V and 2 bases at J, with 7 bases between the two ends. CDR3 size: 14 residues. DNA of the CDR3: TGTGCCAGCAGCTTAGCGGGTCTAAACTATGGCTACACCTTC. This gives the protein CASSLAGLNYGYTF.

This chain uses TRBV24-1 with TRBJ2-7, with D unresolved. The germline gives CDR1 KGHDR, CDR2 SFDVKD. Trimming pared 9 bases from V and 6 bases from J, leaving 20 bases between. The CDR3 consists of 14 residues. Here the CDR3 reads CATPLDLWPCEQYF. The CDR3 DNA is TGTGCCACCCCTCTGGACCTCTGGCCTTGCGAGCAGTACTTC.

The J gene is TRBJ2-3, the V gene TRBV7-2, with TRBD2 as a possible D gene (5 bases). The CDR3 contains 13 residues. The V and J ends lost 5 bases and 3 bases respectively, with 9 bases between them. Germline assignment: CDR1 SGHTA and CDR2 FQGNSA. The CDR3 coding sequence is TGTGCCAGCAGCCCCCAGCGGACAGATACGCAGTATTTT. This translates into CASSPQRTDTQYF.

In this sample, this clonotype turned up a few times. The rearrangement uses TRBV5-1 and TRBJ2-5, with D tentatively TRBD2 (6 bases). V shed 4 bases and J shed 5 bases, with 21 bases lying between them. CDR1 and CDR2 from the germline V gene are SGHRS and YFSETQ. The CDR3 has 16 residues. The CDR3 nucleotides read TGCGCCAGCAGCCCGGGGAAGGGGAGGATTTTGGAGACCCAGTACTTC. Its protein is CASSPGKGRILETQYF.